The 13 T cell receptor beta chains below were found in one sample sequenced in a study of patients and donors after allogeneic stem cell transplantation. TCRdb processed the RT-PCR reads anew with MiXCR; each CDR3 protein has one entry. The sample carries fewer than 500,000 distinct CDR3 sequences, around 16% recorded once. Sequencing was carried out using blood, either unsorted or a sorted T cell fraction (not recorded which). The receptors shown here come from a human donor who was either an allogeneic HSCT recipient or a stem cell or donor lymphocyte infusion donor (not recorded which). It is not recorded whose cells these are; they may come from a transplant donor.

The CDR3 reads CASSLWGLVSNQPQHF. The CDR3 nucleotides read TGTGCCAGCAGTTTATGGGGGTTGGTTAGCAATCAGCCCCAGCATTTT. The V gene is TRBV28, the J gene TRBJ1-5; D ambiguous. The CDR3 loop spans 16 amino acids. Trimming pared 0 bases from V and 0 bases from J, leaving 9 bases between. Germline loops: CDR1 MDHEN, CDR2 SYDVKM.

The rearrangement uses TRBV7-9 and TRBJ2-5, with unresolved D. V shed 4 bases and J shed 2 bases, with 17 bases lying between them. Germline CDR1 reads SEHNR; CDR2 reads FQNEAQ (reference sequence). This CDR3 comprises 16 residues. The CDR3 protein is CASSSVLMDDQETQYF. The DNA of the CDR3 is TGTGCCAGCAGCTCGGTCCTTATGGATGATCAAGAGACCCAGTACTTC.

The chain uses TRBV12-3 or TRBV12-4 and TRBJ2-1; 13 bases fit TRBD2. The CDR3 consists of 15 residues. The V gene end was trimmed by 6 bases and the J gene end by 7 bases; junction bases not matched to a gene: 6. The DNA for the CDR3 is TGTGCCAGCAGGTGGACTAGCGGGAGAGGTAATGAGCAGTTCTTC. It encodes CASRWTSGRGNEQFF.

The rearrangement links TRBV19 to TRBJ1-1; D is ambiguous. With 2 bases removed from V and 0 bases from J, the gap between germline ends came to 10 bases. This CDR3 is 15 amino acids long. CDR1 and CDR2 (germline): LNHDA, SQIVND (reference sequence). The DNA for the CDR3 is TGTGCCAGTAGTATAACAGTCCTGTTGAACACTGAAGCTTTCTTT. Protein product: CASSITVLLNTEAFF. The full variable domain, in which reference TRBV19 and TRBJ1-1 provide the parts outside the CDR3, is DGGITQSPKYLFRKEGQNVTLSCEQNLNHDAMYWYRQDPGQGLRLIYYSQIVNDFQKGDIAEGYSVSREKKESFPLTVTSAQKNPTAFYLCASSITVLLNTEAFFGQGTRLTVV.

The rearrangement joins TRBV5-1 to TRBJ1-2, with D unclear. The CDR3 runs 15 residues. V was clipped by 4 bases and J by 2 bases, with 15 bases between them. Germline CDR1 SGHRS, CDR2 YFSETQ. The CDR3 loop is CASSPVGGLNYGYTF. CDR3 sequence (DNA): TGCGCCAGCAGCCCGGTAGGAGGGCTAAACTATGGCTACACCTTC.

This clonotype was found a few times. The chain is built from TRBV3-1 and TRBJ2-3; D is possibly TRBD2 (5 bases). Germline V lookup: CDR1 LGHDT, CDR2 YNNKEL (reference sequence). The V end lost 2 bases, the J end lost 11 bases, and 20 bases lay between the germline ends. The CDR3 runs 15 residues. CDR3 coding DNA: TGTGCCAGCAGCCAATCTTCACGGACTGCGGGTAGGCAGTATTTT. It specifies CASSQSSRTAGRQYF.

The sample holds a few counts of this clonotype. The rearrangement uses TRBV3-1 and TRBJ1-1, with D hard to call. V gave up 5 bases and J gave up 2 bases, with 15 bases separating them. Germline V gene sequence: CDR1 LGHDT, CDR2 YNNKEL (reference sequence). The CDR3 is 15 residues long. The CDR3 DNA reads TGTGCCAGCAGCTCACTGGGCGGACGAAACACTGAAGCTTTCTTT. Amino acid sequence: CASSSLGGRNTEAFF.

This clonotype showed up just a few times. The chain combines TRBV18 with TRBJ1-6; D is uncertain. This CDR3 has 14 residues. V lost 4 bases and J lost 7, with 11 bases in between. Germline V gives CDR1 KGHSH, CDR2 LQKENI. Written as DNA, the CDR3 is TGTGCCAGCTCACTCCGGGCCTTCAATTCACCCCTCCACTTT. Translating it yields CASSLRAFNSPLHF.

The rearrangement uses TRBV10-3 and TRBJ2-2; D gene uncertain. This CDR3 region has 15 residues. Looked up from germline, CDR1 is ENHRY and CDR2 is SYGVKD. V dropped 6 bases and J dropped 6 bases, with 17 bases sitting between them. CDR3 bases: TGTGCCATCAGGTCTCCCGGTCAGGCGCCCGGGGAGCTGTTTTTT. Translated: CAIRSPGQAPGELFF.

Worth noting for this clonotype: Sequence at one end of the junction differs from germline and may be a read error. The chain carries TRBV7-2 and TRBJ1-1; 9 nucleotides match TRBD1. CDR1 is SGHTA and CDR2 is FQGNSA in the germline V gene. The CDR3 is 16 amino acids. This chain's CDR3 is CAGSHTGGRRVQVAFF. CDR3 DNA sequence: TGTGCCGGCAGCCATACAGGGGGCCGGAGGGTTCAGGTAGCTTTCTTT.

This clonotype has only a few counts. This chain connects TRBV6-5 to TRBJ1-5, with 7 bases matching TRBD1. Trimming at V came to 2 bases and at J to 2 bases, leaving 3 bases not matched to a gene. Germline CDR1 and CDR2: MNHEY and SVGAGI. The CDR3 has 15 amino acids. The CDR3 coding sequence is TGTGCCAGCAGTTACATAACAGGGGGCAATCAGCCCCAGCATTTT. This codes for CASSYITGGNQPQHF.

This clonotype was detected only a few times. V usage is TRBV2 and J usage is TRBJ2-1, with a tentative D call TRBD2 (6 bases). The CDR3 has 12 residues. The germline V gene encodes CDR1 SNHLY and CDR2 FYNNEI. V was shortened by 10 bases and J by 4 bases, with 11 bases between the two germline ends. This chain's CDR3 is CATTLAYNEQFF. CDR3 coding DNA: TGTGCCACAACACTAGCTTACAATGAGCAGTTCTTC.

The chain combines TRBV18 with TRBJ2-5; D might be TRBD1 (6 bases). Germline V gene sequence: CDR1 KGHSH, CDR2 LQKENI. The CDR3 length is 15 residues. Trimming stripped 6 bases from V and 1 base from J, with 15 bases between. The CDR3 coding sequence is TGTGCCAGCTCTCATGCTTGGACAGTCCAAGAGACCCAGTACTTC. Amino acid sequence: CASSHAWTVQETQYF.